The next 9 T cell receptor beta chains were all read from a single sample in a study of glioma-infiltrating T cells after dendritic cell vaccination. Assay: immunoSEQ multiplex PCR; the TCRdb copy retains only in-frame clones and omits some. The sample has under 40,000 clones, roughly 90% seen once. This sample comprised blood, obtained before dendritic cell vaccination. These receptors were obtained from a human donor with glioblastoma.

The CDR3: CASSIEVAGDYGYTF. CDR3 DNA: TGTGCCAGCAGCATCGAGGTGGCAGGGGACTATGGCTACACCTTC. The J gene is TRBJ1-2, the V gene TRBV5-6; tentative D call: TRBD1 (6 bases). Trimming left V 4 bases short and J 3 bases short, with 16 bases between. This CDR3 comprises 15 residues. Germline loops: CDR1 SGHDT, CDR2 YYEEEE.

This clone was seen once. CDR3 amino acids: CAISESARAETQYF. CDR3 nucleotide sequence: TGTGCCATCAGTGAGTCAGCCAGGGCGGAGACCCAGTACTTC. The V call is TRBV10-3, the J call TRBJ2-5, with a weak D call TRBD1 (5 bases). CDR3 length: 14 amino acids. V lost 0 bases to trimming and J lost 5 bases, with 10 bases between them. Germline V gene sequence: CDR1 ENHRY, CDR2 SYGVKD.

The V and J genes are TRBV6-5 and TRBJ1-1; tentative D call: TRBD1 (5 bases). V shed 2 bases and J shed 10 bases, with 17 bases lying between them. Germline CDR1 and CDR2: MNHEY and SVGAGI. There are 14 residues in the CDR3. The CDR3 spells CASSYRMGGKGAFF. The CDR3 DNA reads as TGTGCCAGCAGTTACCGGATGGGGGGGAAAGGAGCTTTCTTT.

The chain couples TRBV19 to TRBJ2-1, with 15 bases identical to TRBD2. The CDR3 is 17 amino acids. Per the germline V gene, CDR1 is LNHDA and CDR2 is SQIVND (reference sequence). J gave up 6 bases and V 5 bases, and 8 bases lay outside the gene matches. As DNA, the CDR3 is TGTGCCAGTAGTGTCGGACTAGCGGGGGGGCCTTTCAATGAGCAGTTCTTC. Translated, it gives CASSVGLAGGPFNEQFF.

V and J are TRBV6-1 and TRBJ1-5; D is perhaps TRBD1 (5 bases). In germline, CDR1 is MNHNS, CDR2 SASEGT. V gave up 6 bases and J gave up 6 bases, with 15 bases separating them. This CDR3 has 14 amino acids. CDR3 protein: CASRDYMGTQPQHF. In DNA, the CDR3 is TGTGCCAGCAGGGACTACATGGGGACTCAGCCCCAGCATTTT.

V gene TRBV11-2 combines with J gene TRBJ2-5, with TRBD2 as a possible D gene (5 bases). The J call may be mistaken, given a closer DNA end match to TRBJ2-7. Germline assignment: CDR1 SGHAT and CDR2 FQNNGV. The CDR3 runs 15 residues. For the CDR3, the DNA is TGTGCCAGCAGCCAATCGGGAAGGAGCCTCCCCGAGCAGTACTTC. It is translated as CASSQSGRSLPEQYF.

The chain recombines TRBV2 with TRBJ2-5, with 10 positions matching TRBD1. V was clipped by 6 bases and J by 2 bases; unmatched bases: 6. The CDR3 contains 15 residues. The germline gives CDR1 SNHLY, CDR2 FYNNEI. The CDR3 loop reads CASSPTGGWQETQYF. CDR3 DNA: TGTGCCAGCAGCCCGACAGGGGGCTGGCAAGAGACCCAGTACTTC.

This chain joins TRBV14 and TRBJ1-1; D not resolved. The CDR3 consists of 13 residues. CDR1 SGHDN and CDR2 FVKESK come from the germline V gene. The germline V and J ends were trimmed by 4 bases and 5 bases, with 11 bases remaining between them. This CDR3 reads CASSPRSSTEAFF. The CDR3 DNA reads TGTGCCAGCAGCCCCCGGTCTTCAACTGAAGCTTTCTTT. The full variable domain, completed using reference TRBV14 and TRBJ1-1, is EAGVTQFPSHSVIEKGQTVTLRCDPISGHDNLYWYRRVMGKEIKFLLHFVKESKQDESGMPNNRFLAERTGGTYSTLKVQPAELEDSGVYFCASSPRSSTEAFFGQGTRLTVV.

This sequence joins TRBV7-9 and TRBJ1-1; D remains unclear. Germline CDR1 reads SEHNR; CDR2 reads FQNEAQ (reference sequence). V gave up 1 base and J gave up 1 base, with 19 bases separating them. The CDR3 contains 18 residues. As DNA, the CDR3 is TGTGCCAGCAGCTTAGTTTCTATTCGCGGATCCACGAACACTGAAGCTTTCTTT. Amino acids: CASSLVSIRGSTNTEAFF.